The present TCR beta chain was sequenced within a study of cytomegalovirus exposure and HLA in healthy donors (TCRdb year 2017). Study-level background: According to an earlier analysis of 450 to 650 of the donors, roughly 180 million T cells yielded some 120 million unique TCR beta sequences and more than 250 Gb of sequence data. Approximately 300 gigabases of sequencing data and tens of millions of unique TCR sequences made up an early release that covered 500 to 700 HLA-typed donors. Among the approximately 430 genotyped donors, around 81% belonged to the genetic ancestry cluster associated with self-reported Caucasian donors. The study was designed to test whether signatures of past pathogen exposure could be identified by cataloging public T cell receptors. The study used immunosequencing to profile the T cell repertoires of 670 or so subjects and linked those repertoires to cytomegalovirus serostatus. A separate validation cohort of some 130 different subjects was used in addition to the 666-subject first cohort. To predict cytomegalovirus infection status, the study brought together high-throughput TCR immunosequencing, statistical association of individual TCRs with disease status, and machine learning. A later analysis re-analyzed previously published TCR beta repertoires from several hundred donors and added high-resolution HLA genotyping to study TCR occurrence patterns. In the later analysis, no new phenotypic data were used to find candidate immune exposures; instead, reliance was placed on TCR beta sequences and their occurrence across donors. An earlier analysis of roughly 580 of the donors used high-throughput TCR beta sequencing to judge whether each TCR beta V gene segment behaved as functional or pseudogenic. Donor age, sex, ethnicity and CMV serostatus were collected together with the repertoire data. In a later genetic analysis, genome-wide SNP genotypes for 398 of the 666 donors were used, and that subset was treated as a discovery cohort. Every repertoire in the discovery cohort had been generated on one and the same sequencing platform. HLA typing covered class I and class II loci at four-digit resolution. Typing coverage varied by locus: 629-630 donors for A, B, C, DRB1 and DQB1; approximately 500 for DQA1; approximately 610 for DPA1; under 490 for DPB1. Four or five DR-DQ haplotypes were handled as single units for association and clustering, since linkage in the cohort was strong. Among 398 genotyped donors of the cohort, an average of approximately 230,000 unique TCR beta nucleotide sequences were sequenced per donor, roughly 20% of them non-productive. Overall results and qualifications from the work: The presence/absence analyses assumed that sequencing depth was roughly uniform across donors, and that assumption may not be true. Only TCR beta chains were sequenced in this cohort, and the absence of alpha or paired-chain data limited detectable features. In a later analysis, TCR association rates were found to vary across HLA loci, with the most associated TCRs seen for DRB1 alleles and the fewest for HLA-C alleles. According to a later analysis, parvovirus B19, influenza, CMV and Epstein-Barr virus appeared linked to several top co-occurrence clusters. An association between a missense DCLRE1C variant and V-gene and J-gene trimming of TCR beta chains was found in a later genetic analysis and replicated in an independent cohort. HLA typing was unavailable for some donors at each locus, so association tests used only the typed subset. In a later genetic analysis, fewer N-insertions in productive TCRs were reported among donors in an Asian-associated ancestry cluster than the roughly 640-donor mean. A total of about 180 TCR beta chains were listed by the study as associated with cytomegalovirus. Some IMGT-functional V segments, including TRBV6-2 and TRBV6-3, could not be told apart with the 87-base-pair reads, so those segments were excluded. Most TCR sequences were observed very rarely across donors, whereas some public TCRs were present in many individuals. In an earlier analysis of under 600 of the donors, most TCR beta V segments were observed in productive rearrangements about 90% or about 30% of the time, broadly matching IMGT annotations. The classifier was reported to diagnose cytomegalovirus status with high specificity and sensitivity in both the original cohort and the validation cohort. Because counts were too low, under 20 rarely observed V segments, including chromosome 9 orphons, were left out of the earlier analysis of 500 to 750 of the donors. Strong co-occurrence of HLA alleles, especially DR and DQ, made assigning TCR associations to individual alleles difficult. Linkage disequilibrium might explain the correlated functional status among segregating V segments, but an unknown experimental factor could not be excluded. A further reported finding was that TCR beta sequences accurately predicted the HLA-A and HLA-B alleles for most subjects in the first cohort. In a later analysis, some 17,000 TCR beta sequences were associated with specific HLA alleles at a false discovery rate of 0.05. A cluster of highly shared sequence variants was judged likely to represent a technical artifact of the sequencing pipeline. According to a later analysis, most CMV-associated TCR beta chains appeared to be HLA-restricted, and the HLA associations seemed to be driven largely by CMV exposure. In a later analysis, HLA-associated TCR beta chains showed more clonal expansion and lower generation probabilities than non-associated chains that were equally common. The only immune exposure information available for the cohort was CMV serostatus. In vitro tests confirmed that a few of the cytomegalovirus-associated TCR beta chains recognize cytomegalovirus antigens. It was suggested by the authors that the approach could potentially be generalized to other disease states and immunological phenotypes.

To prepare the library, the immunoSEQ multiplex PCR assay was applied. For the multiplex PCR, a mixture combining 60 forward primers for TCR Vbeta segments and 13 reverse primers for TCR Jbeta segments was used. Amplification of the CDR3 region of rearranged TCR beta genes was performed with a multiplex PCR assay on genomic DNA. On the Illumina HiSeq System, the amplified TCR beta libraries were sequenced as 87-base-pair reads. The authors' pipeline ran thus. A later analysis counted tens of millions of unique TCR beta chains across the 690 or so repertoires, and around 9.9 million of these chains were shared by at least two donors. To remove PCR and sequencing errors, raw reads were error-corrected and collapsed into unique sequences using a nearest-neighbor algorithm that merged closely related sequences. V, D and J gene segments were assigned by aligning CDR3 sequences to IMGT reference sequences. For a sequence to be retained, a match of at least six nucleotides was required to both a V gene segment and a J gene segment. A rearrangement was called productive if the CDR3 had no stop codons and remained in frame with V and J, and every other rearrangement was called non-productive. CDR3 was defined according to IMGT convention as the region running from the second conserved V-encoded cysteine to the conserved J-encoded phenylalanine. The earlier analysis of 450 to 750 of the donors excluded any sequence lacking an unambiguous match to a single V gene segment. An earlier analysis of some 500 of the donors classified V segments as functional when productive rearrangements were above 56.7% and as segregating when the standard deviation between donors was above 5%. A statistical classification framework was built to diagnose cytomegalovirus status from the catalog of TCR beta chain sequences. In a later analysis, TCR nucleotide sequences were compared against IMGT/GENE-DB human TR gene sequences so that V and J genes could be assigned. Using the TCRdist pipeline, a later analysis assigned CDR3 sequences along with most-parsimonious VDJ recombination scenarios. In a later analysis, every TCR beta chain was defined by the combination of its CDR3 amino acid sequence and its V-gene family, and reads without a unique V-gene family were dropped. A later analysis removed 592 highly shared, low-generation-probability nucleotide sequences to deal with suspected cross-contamination and a sequencing artifact. In a later analysis, a clonal expansion index for each public chain was calculated from normalized within-repertoire ranks of inferred template counts. A later analysis computed generation probabilities with a VDJ recombination model fitted to out-of-frame rearrangements, and checked the results against IGoR. In a later analysis, TCR-TCR, TCR-HLA and TCR-CMV co-occurrence was scored with hypergeometric tests, and a repertoire-size bias correction was applied to TCR pairs. False discovery rates were estimated in a later analysis by permuting HLA or CMV assignments 20 times. In a later analysis, co-occurring TCRs were grouped using DBSCAN, with TCRdist sequence similarity added in when clustering inside HLA-allele-positive subsets. Repertoires with fewer than 30,000 or more than 120,000 public chains, plus five repertoires with anomalous nucleotide sharing, were excluded from co-occurrence clustering. Sourced from immuneACCESS, this table was stored by TCRdb with only in-frame sequences that have V and J called. A share of the clones is absent; for the studies checked, an unresolved V gene accounts for under half, and the remainder has no known explanation. That table supplies the V and J calls and clone size; D and trimming were determined from the DNA. The sample's clone listing holds about 72,000 clones. The top ten constitute about 4.5% of the sample.

As regards this clone: Its antigen target is currently unknown.

The cohort consisted of fewer than 700 healthy bone marrow donors. At the time of sampling, every cohort member was nominally healthy, though immune exposures that went unrecorded were likely present. The donor tested CMV seropositive and was one of the 289 seropositive cohort members. Every donor gave a peripheral blood sample, and the peripheral blood mononuclear cells from that sample were used for TCR beta sequencing. Genomic DNA extraction from the blood cell samples was performed with the Qiagen DNeasy Blood Extraction Kit. CDR1 and CDR2 (ENHRY, SYGVKD) derive from the germline V gene. Trimming leaves V shorter by 10 bases and J shorter by 5 bases, with the junction holding 15 bases beyond the gene matches. From the cysteine up to the phenylalanine, the CDR3 has a length of 15 residues. The sequence is cut down to CDR3 DNA, 45 bases in frame from base 1.

The sequenced sample was PBMCs. In this chain, TRBV10-3 is recombined with TRBJ2-5; 8 nucleotides in the junction match TRBD2. The sequence was obtained from a middle-aged woman in good health and CMV-seropositive. For the CDR3, the sequence is CATSGRREAVETQYF. At the DNA level, the sequence is TGTGCCACTTCCGGTAGGCGGGAGGCCGTGGAGACCCAGTACTTC.